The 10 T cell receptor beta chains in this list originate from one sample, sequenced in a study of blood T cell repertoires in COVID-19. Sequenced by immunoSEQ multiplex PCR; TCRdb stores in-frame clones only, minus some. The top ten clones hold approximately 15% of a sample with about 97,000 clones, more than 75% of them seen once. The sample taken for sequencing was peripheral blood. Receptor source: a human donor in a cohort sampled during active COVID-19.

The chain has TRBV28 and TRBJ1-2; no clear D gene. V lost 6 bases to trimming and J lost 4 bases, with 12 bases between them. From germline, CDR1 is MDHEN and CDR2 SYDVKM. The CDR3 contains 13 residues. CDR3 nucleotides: TGTGCCAGCAGCTCACTTACTTCCTATGGCTACACCTTC. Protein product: CASSSLTSYGYTF.

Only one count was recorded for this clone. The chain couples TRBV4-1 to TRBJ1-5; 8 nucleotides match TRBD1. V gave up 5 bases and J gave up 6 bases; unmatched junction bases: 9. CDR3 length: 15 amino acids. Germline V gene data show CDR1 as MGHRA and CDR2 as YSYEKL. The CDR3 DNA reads TGCGCCAGCAGCGCTACAGGGGGGGGTTCTCAGCCCCAGCATTTT. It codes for CASSATGGGSQPQHF.

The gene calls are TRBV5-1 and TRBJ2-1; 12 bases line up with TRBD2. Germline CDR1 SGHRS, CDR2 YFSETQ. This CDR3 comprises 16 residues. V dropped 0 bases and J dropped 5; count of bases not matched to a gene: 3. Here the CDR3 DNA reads TGCGCCAGCAGCTTGGGGGGGACTAGCGGGCACAATGAGCAGTTCTTC. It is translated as CASSLGGTSGHNEQFF.

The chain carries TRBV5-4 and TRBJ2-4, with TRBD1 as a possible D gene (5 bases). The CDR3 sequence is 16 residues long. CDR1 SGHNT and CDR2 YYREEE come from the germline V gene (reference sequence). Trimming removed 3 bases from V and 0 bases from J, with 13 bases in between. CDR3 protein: CASSSGSPIAKNIQYF. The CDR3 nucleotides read TGTGCCAGCAGCTCAGGGTCCCCGATAGCCAAAAACATTCAGTACTTC.

This CDR3 is CASSQGASGVYEQYF. The CDR3 coding sequence is TGTGCCAGCAGCCAAGGGGCTAGCGGGGTCTACGAGCAGTACTTC. The genes are TRBV7-8 and TRBJ2-7, with 9 positions matching TRBD2. Germline V lookup: CDR1 SGHVS, CDR2 FQNEAQ. The CDR3 sequence is 15 residues long. V shed 5 bases and J 3 bases; nucleotides not matched to a gene: 8.

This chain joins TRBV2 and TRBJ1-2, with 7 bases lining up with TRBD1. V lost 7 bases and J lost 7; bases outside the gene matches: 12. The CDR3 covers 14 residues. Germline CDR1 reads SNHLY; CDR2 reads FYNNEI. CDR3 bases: TGTGCCAGCACTCAGGAAACGACAGGGAGTGGCTACACCTTC. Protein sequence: CASTQETTGSGYTF.

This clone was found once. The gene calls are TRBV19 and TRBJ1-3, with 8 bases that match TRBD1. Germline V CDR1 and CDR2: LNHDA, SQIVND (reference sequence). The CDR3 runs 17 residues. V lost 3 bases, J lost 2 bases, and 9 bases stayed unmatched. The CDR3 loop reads CASSISVTDRAGNTIYF. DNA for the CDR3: TGTGCCAGTAGTATTTCAGTCACGGACAGGGCTGGAAACACCATATATTTT. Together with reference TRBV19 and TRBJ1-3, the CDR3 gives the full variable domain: DGGITQSPKYLFRKEGQNVTLSCEQNLNHDAMYWYRQDPGQGLRLIYYSQIVNDFQKGDIAEGYSVSREKKESFPLTVTSAQKNPTAFYLCASSISVTDRAGNTIYFGEGSWLTVV.

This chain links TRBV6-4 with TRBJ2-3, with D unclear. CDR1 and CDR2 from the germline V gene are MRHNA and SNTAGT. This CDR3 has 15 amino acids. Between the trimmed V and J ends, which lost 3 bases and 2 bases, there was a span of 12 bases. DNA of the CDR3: TGTGCCAGCAGTGAAACTCCTGACTCCACAGATACGCAGTATTTT. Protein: CASSETPDSTDTQYF.

In DNA, the CDR3 is TGCAGCGTTGTAGGGGACAGTATGAACACTGAAGCTTTCTTT. Its translation is CSVVGDSMNTEAFF. The chain combines TRBV29-1 with TRBJ1-1, with 7 positions matching TRBD1. The trim removed 4 bases at V and 0 bases at J, leaving 5 bases unmatched. The CDR3 covers 14 residues. Germline assignment: CDR1 SQVTM and CDR2 ANQGSEA.

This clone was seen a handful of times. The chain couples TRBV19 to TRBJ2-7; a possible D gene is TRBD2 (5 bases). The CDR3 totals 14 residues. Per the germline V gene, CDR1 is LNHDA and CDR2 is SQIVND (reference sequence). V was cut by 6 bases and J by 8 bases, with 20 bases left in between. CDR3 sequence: CASSKADVGRKQYF. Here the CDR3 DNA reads TGTGCCAGTAGCAAAGCGGACGTCGGACGGAAGCAGTACTTC. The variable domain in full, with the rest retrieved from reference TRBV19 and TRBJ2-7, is DGGITQSPKYLFRKEGQNVTLSCEQNLNHDAMYWYRQDPGQGLRLIYYSQIVNDFQKGDIAEGYSVSREKKESFPLTVTSAQKNPTAFYLCASSKADVGRKQYFGPGTRLTVT.